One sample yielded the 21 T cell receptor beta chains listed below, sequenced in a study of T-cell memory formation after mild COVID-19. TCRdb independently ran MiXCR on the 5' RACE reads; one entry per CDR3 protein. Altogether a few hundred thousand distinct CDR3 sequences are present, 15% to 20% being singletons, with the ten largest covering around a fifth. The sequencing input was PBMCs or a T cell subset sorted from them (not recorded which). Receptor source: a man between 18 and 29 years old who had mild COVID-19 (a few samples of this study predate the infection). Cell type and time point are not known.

This CDR3 is CASSPGSEAFF. The CDR3 coding sequence is TGCGCCAGCAGTCCTGGGTCTGAAGCTTTCTTT. The V and J genes are TRBV10-2 and TRBJ1-1; D uncertain. This CDR3 contains 11 residues. Germline lookup yields CDR1 WSHSY and CDR2 SAAADI. The V end was cut by 5 bases, the J end by 6 bases, with 7 bases between.

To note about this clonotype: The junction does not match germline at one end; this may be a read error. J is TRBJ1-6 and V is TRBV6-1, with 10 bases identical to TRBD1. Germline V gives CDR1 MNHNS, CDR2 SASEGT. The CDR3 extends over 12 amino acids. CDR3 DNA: TGTGCCAGCAGTGAATTAGCGGGGACAGGGGACTTT. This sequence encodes CASSELAGTGDF.

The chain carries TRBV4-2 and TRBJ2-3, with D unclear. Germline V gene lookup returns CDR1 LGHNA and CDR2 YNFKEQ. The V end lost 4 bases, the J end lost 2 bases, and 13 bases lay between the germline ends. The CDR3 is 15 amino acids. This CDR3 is CASSPGGVSTDTQYF. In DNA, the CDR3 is TGTGCCAGCAGCCCCGGTGGAGTTTCCACAGATACGCAGTATTTT.

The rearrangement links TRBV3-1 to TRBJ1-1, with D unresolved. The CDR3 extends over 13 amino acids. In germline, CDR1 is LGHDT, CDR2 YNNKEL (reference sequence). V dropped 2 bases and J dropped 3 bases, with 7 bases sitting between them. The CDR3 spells CASSQNDYTEAFF. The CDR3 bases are TGTGCCAGCAGCCAAAACGACTACACTGAAGCTTTCTTT.

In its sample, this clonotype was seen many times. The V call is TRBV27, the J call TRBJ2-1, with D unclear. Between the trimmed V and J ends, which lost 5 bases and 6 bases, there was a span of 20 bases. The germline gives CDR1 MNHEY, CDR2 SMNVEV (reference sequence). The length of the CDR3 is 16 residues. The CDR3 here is CASSLVGATNVNEQFF. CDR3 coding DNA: TGTGCCAGCAGTCTCGTGGGTGCGACCAACGTCAATGAGCAGTTCTTC.

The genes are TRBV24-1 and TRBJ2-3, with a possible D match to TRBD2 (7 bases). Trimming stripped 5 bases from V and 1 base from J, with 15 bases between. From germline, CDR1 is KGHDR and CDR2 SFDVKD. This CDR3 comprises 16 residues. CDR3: CATSGSGGPRTDTQYF. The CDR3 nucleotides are TGTGCCACCAGTGGATCGGGGGGCCCACGCACAGATACGCAGTATTTT.

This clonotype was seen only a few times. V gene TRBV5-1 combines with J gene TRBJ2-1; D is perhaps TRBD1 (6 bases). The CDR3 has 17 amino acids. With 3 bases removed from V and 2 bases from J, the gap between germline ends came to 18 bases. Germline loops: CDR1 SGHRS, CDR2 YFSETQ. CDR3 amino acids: CASSSGPPGVAYNEQFF. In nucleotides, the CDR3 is TGCGCCAGCAGCTCTGGTCCCCCAGGGGTGGCCTACAATGAGCAGTTCTTC.

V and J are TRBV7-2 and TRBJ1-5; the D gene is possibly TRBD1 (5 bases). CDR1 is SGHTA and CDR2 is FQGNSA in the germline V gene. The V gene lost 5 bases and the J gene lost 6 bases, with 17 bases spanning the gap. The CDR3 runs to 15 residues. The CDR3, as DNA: TGTGCCAGCAGCGGCGGGACCGATCCGGGTCAGCCCCAGCATTTT. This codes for CASSGGTDPGQPQHF.

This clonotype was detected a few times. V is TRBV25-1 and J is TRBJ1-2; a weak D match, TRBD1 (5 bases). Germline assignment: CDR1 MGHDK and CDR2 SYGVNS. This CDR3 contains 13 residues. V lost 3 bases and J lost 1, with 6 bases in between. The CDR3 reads CASSEQGNYGYTF. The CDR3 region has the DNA TGTGCCAGCAGTGAGCAGGGTAACTATGGCTACACCTTC.

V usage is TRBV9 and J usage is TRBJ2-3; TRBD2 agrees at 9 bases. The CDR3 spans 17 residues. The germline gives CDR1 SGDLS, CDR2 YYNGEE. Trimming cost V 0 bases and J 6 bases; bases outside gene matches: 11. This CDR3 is CASSVEVRGGPSDTQYF. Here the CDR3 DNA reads TGTGCCAGCAGCGTAGAAGTGCGGGGGGGGCCATCCGATACGCAGTATTTT.

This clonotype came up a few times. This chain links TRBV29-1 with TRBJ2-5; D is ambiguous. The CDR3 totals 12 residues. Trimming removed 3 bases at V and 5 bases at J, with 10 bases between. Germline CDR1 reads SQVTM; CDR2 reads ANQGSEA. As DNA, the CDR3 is TGCAGCGTTGAGCAGGTCCAGGAGACCCAGTACTTC. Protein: CSVEQVQETQYF.

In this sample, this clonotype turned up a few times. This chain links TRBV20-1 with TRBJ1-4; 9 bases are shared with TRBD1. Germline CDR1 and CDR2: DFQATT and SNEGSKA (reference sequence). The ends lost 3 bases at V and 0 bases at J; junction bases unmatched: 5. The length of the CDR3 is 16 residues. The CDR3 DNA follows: TGCAGTGCTAGGCTGGGACAGGGCACAACTAATGAAAAACTGTTTTTT. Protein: CSARLGQGTTNEKLFF.

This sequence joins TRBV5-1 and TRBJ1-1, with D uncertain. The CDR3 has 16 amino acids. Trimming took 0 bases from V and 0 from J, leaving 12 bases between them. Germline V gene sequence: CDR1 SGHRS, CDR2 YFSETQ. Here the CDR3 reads CASSLGETAVNTEAFF. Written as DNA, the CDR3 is TGCGCCAGCAGCTTGGGGGAGACGGCAGTGAACACTGAAGCTTTCTTT.

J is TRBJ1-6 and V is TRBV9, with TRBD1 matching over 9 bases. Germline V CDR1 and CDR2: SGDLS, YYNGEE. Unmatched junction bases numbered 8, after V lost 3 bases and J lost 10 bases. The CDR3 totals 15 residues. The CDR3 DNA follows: TGTGCCAGCAGCGAGAGGGGACAGGGTGTGTCACCCCTCCACTTT. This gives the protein CASSERGQGVSPLHF. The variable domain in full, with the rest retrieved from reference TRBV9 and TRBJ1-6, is DSGVTQTPKHLITATGQRVTLRCSPRSGDLSVYWYQQSLDQGLQFLIQYYNGEERAKGNILERFSAQQFPDLHSELNLSSLELGDSALYFCASSERGQGVSPLHFGNGTRLTVT.

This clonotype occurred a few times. DNA of the CDR3: TGTGCCAGCAGTTTATCGCCGCAATCGAATCAGCCCCAGCATTTT. Protein sequence: CASSLSPQSNQPQHF. The J gene is TRBJ1-5, the V gene TRBV27; D is unclear. V was pared by 0 bases and J by 4 bases, with 10 bases between. Germline V gives CDR1 MNHEY, CDR2 SMNVEV (reference sequence). CDR3 length: 15 residues.

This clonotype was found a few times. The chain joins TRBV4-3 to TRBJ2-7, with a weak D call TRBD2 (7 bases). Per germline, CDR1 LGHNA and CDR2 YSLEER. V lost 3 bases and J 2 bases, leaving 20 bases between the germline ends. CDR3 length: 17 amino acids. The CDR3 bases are TGCGCCAGCAGCCAGGTGTCTAGTGGGGGGGCTACCTACGAGCAGTACTTC. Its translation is CASSQVSSGGATYEQYF.

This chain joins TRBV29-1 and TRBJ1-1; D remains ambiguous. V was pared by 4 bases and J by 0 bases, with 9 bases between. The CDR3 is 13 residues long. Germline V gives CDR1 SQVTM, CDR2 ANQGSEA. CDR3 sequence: CSVVQYMNTEAFF. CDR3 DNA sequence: TGCAGCGTTGTACAATATATGAACACTGAAGCTTTCTTT.

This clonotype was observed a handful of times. CDR3 residues: CASRPPFFRERDYEQYF. The CDR3 DNA reads TGTGCCAGCAGGCCCCCCTTCTTCCGGGAGCGGGACTACGAGCAGTACTTC. This chain connects TRBV2 to TRBJ2-7, with 7 bases aligning to TRBD2. Trimming removed 6 bases from V and 3 bases from J; junction bases left unmatched: 17. From germline, CDR1 is SNHLY and CDR2 FYNNEI. The CDR3 contains 17 residues.

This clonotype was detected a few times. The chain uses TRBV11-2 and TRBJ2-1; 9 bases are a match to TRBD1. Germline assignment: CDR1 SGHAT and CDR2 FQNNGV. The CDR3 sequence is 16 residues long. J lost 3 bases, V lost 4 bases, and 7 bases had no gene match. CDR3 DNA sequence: TGTGCCAGCAGCTCCGTACAGGGGGCAATCTACAATGAGCAGTTCTTC. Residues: CASSSVQGAIYNEQFF.

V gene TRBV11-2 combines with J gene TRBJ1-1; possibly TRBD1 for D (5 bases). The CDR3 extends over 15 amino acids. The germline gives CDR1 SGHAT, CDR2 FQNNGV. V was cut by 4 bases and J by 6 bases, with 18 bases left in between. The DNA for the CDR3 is TGTGCCAGCAGCTCCCCAGGGCTCCTTCGCGCTGAAGCTTTCTTT. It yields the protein CASSSPGLLRAEAFF.

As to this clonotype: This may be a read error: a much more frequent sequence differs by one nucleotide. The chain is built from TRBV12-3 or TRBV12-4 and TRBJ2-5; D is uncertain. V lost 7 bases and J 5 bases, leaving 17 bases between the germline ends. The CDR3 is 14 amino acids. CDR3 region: CASTLRILDETQYF. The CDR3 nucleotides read TGTGCCAGCACCCTGAGGATATTGGACGAGACCCAGTACTTC.